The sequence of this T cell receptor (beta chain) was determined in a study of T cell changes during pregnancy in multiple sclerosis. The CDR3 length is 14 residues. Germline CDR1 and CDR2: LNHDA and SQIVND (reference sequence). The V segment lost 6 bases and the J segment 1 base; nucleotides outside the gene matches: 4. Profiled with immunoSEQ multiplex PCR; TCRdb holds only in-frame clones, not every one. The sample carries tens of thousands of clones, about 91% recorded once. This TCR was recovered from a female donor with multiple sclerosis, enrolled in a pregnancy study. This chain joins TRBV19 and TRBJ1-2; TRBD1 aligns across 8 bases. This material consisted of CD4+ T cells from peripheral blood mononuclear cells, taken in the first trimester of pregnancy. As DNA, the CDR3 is TGTGCCAGTAGGAGAGGACAGGGTAACTATGGCTACACCTTC. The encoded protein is CASRRGQGNYGYTF.